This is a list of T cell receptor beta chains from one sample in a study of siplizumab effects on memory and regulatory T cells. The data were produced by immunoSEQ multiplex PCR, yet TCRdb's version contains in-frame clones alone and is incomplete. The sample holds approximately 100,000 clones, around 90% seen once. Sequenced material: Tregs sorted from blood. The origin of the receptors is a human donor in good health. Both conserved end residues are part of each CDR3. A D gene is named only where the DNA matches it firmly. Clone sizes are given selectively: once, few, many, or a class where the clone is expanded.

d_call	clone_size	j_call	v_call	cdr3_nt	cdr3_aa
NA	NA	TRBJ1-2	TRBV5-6	TGTGCCAGCAGCTTCGTCAGTTTTGGCTACACCTTC	CASSFVSFGYTF
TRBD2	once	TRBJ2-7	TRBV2	TGTGCCAGCAGTTCGCATGGGACTAGCGGGAGATATGTTCCCTACGAGCAGTACTTC	CASSSHGTSGRYVPYEQYF
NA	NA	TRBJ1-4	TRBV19	TGTGCCAGTAGTATCTGGGAGGCAACTAATGAAAAACTGTTTTTT	CASSIWEATNEKLFF
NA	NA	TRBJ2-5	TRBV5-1	TGCGCCAGCAGCTTATCTTCAGAGACCCAGTACTTC	CASSLSSETQYF
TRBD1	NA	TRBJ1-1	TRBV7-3	TGTGCCAGCAAACGGACCGGGACAGAAAACACTGAAGCTTTCTTT	CASKRTGTENTEAFF
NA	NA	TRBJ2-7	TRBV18	TGTGCCAGCTCACCGATACAGGGTCACTATGCCTACGAGCAGTACTTC	CASSPIQGHYAYEQYF
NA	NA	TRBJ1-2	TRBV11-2	TGTGCCAGCAGCTATCGAGGGGCCGCTAACTATGGCTACACCTTC	CASSYRGAANYGYTF
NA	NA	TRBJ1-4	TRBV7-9	TGTGCCAGCAGCTTAGAGAGCTCCTCGAGGTGGGAAAAACTGTTTTTT	CASSLESSSRWEKLFF
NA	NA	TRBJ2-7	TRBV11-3	TGTGCCAGCAGCCCTTCGGGGACACCCTCCTACGAGCAGTACTTC	CASSPSGTPSYEQYF
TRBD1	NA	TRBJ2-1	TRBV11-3	TGTGCCAGCAGCCTGGGACAGGGGGATTTCAATGAGCAGTTCTTC	CASSLGQGDFNEQFF
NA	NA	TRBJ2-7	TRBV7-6	TGTGCCAGCAGCTTAGGTGTCGGGATGGGGGTATACGAGCAGTACTTC	CASSLGVGMGVYEQYF
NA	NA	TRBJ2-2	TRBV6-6	TGTGCCAGCAGTTCTCTATCACTGAACACCGGGGAGCTGTTTTTT	CASSSLSLNTGELFF
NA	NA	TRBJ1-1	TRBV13	TGTGCCAGCAGCCGACCGGGGACCCCGAACACTGAAGCTTTCTTT	CASSRPGTPNTEAFF
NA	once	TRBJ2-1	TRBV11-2	TGTGCCAGCAGCTTAGTTGTAGGCTCCTACAATGAGCAGTTCTTC	CASSLVVGSYNEQFF
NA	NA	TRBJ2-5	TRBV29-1	TGCAGTGGGGGTTGGGAGACCCAGTACTTC	CSGGWETQYF
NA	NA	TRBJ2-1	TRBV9	TGTGCCAGCAGCGTATTCCAGGGTTTTGAGCAGTTCTTC	CASSVFQGFEQFF
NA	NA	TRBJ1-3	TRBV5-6	TGTGCCAGCAGCCGGAACGGACAAGCTGGAAACACCATATATTTT	CASSRNGQAGNTIYF
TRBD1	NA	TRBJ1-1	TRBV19	TGTGCCAGTAGTCCTAGACAGGGTCACACTGAAGCTTTCTTT	CASSPRQGHTEAFF
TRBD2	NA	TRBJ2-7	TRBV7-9	TGTGCCAGCAGCTTATCTAGCGGGGTTTCCTACGAGCAGTACTTC	CASSLSSGVSYEQYF
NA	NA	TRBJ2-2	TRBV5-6	TGTGCCAGCAGCTTGGGCATGACCGGGGAGCTGTTTTTT	CASSLGMTGELFF
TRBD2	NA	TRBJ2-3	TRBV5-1	TGCGCCAGCAGCGCTTCAAGCGGGGTTAGCACAGATACGCAGTATTTT	CASSASSGVSTDTQYF
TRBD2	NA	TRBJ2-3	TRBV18	TGTGCCAGCTCACCACGCGCGGGGGATTCGCAGTATTTT	CASSPRAGDSQYF
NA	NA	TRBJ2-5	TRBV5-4	TGTGCCAGCAGCTTAGGTTTGACAGCTCAAGAGACCCAGTACTTC	CASSLGLTAQETQYF
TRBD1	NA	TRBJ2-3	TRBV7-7	TGTGCTAGCAGTCCGGACAGGGACAGGGATACGCAGTATTTT	CASSPDRDRDTQYF
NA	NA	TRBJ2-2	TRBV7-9	TGTGCCAGCAGCTTAGGTGCAGGGATCACCGGGGAGCTGTTTTTT	CASSLGAGITGELFF
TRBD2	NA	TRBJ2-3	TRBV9	TGTGCCAGCAGCTTACGACTAGCGGGAGGGGCAGATACGCAGTATTTT	CASSLRLAGGADTQYF
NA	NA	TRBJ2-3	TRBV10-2	TGCGCCAGCCGAATCGGGACCCTTAGCACAGATACGCAGTATTTT	CASRIGTLSTDTQYF